This T cell receptor (beta chain) was captured by sequencing in a study of T cells after yellow fever vaccination. Findings of the study overall: Across the CD4 and CD8 compartments, a small share of clonotypes was present in both.

5'RACE template switching produced TCR cDNA carrying a universal primer site and UMIs. TCRdb reprocessed the 5' RACE reads via MiXCR and lists one record per CDR3 protein. The table has approximately 32,000 distinct CDR3 sequences, roughly a tenth seen once. This clonotype was picked up many times. There are 17 residues in the CDR3. Looked up from germline, CDR1 is MGHRA and CDR2 is YSYEKL. V lost 0 bases and J 4 bases, leaving 18 bases between the germline ends. This receptor was identified in a young man who received the YFV17D yellow fever vaccine. The chain is built from TRBV4-1 and TRBJ1-1; no clear D gene. The sequencing here drew on PBMCs, either bulk or a sorted T-cell subset (CD4+, CD8+, memory, or dextramer-sorted; not recorded which), taken around 14 days after the first yellow fever vaccination. The CDR3 region is CASSQEPKGSLGTEAFF. The CDR3 DNA follows: TGCGCCAGCAGCCAAGAACCTAAGGGATCCTTAGGCACTGAAGCTTTCTTT.